Listed below are T cell receptor beta chains from one sample, sequenced in a study of T cells in Graves' hyperthyroidism and ophthalmopathy. TCRdb analysed the multiplex PCR reads with MiXCR anew, one entry per CDR3 protein. This table has about 640,000 distinct CDR3 sequences, about 15% appearing once. Sample: blood. The receptors were gathered from a woman between 45 and 60 years old with Graves' ophthalmopathy. The CDR3 runs from the conserved cysteine through the conserved F or W. The order of the fields is J gene, V gene, CDR3 protein.

j_gene: TRBJ2-2; v_gene: TRBV5-1; CDR3aa: CASSLERADTGELFF
j_gene: TRBJ2-5; v_gene: TRBV2; CDR3aa: CASSEQGFPQETQYF
j_gene: TRBJ1-4; v_gene: TRBV11-2; CDR3aa: CASSLTGEKLFF
j_gene: TRBJ2-1; v_gene: TRBV5-1; CDR3aa: CASSLMGGNEQFF
j_gene: TRBJ1-5; v_gene: TRBV18; CDR3aa: CASSPWGRQPQHF
j_gene: TRBJ1-1; v_gene: TRBV27; CDR3aa: CASSSPSLSEAFF
j_gene: TRBJ2-7; v_gene: TRBV7-9; CDR3aa: CASSLPGQGTYEQYF
j_gene: TRBJ2-5; v_gene: TRBV7-9; CDR3aa: CASSPDGQETQYF
j_gene: TRBJ2-2; v_gene: TRBV7-9; CDR3aa: CASSSARGIMGTGELFF
j_gene: TRBJ2-7; v_gene: TRBV7-2; CDR3aa: CASSLVQGKVLEQYF
j_gene: TRBJ2-3; v_gene: TRBV29-1; CDR3aa: CSVDGGSERWDTQYF
j_gene: TRBJ2-1; v_gene: TRBV28; CDR3aa: CASSYSGSLYNEQFF
j_gene: TRBJ1-1; v_gene: TRBV18; CDR3aa: CASSPAGTSFSEAFF
j_gene: TRBJ2-5; v_gene: TRBV4-3; CDR3aa: CASSQGLAGGDLYF
j_gene: TRBJ2-1; v_gene: TRBV25-1; CDR3aa: CASRTPIEQFF
j_gene: TRBJ2-5; v_gene: TRBV19; CDR3aa: CASSMAGLQETQYF